The sequence of this T cell receptor beta chain was determined in a study of blood T cells in healthy people across ages. Turning to the study itself: The template switching approach captured approximately one barcoded beta molecule for every two T cells. Study findings and constraints: Correlation between TCR beta diversity and naive T cell percentage was strong.

As concerns this clonotype: Its specificity is not known.

Germline CDR1 and CDR2: LNHNV and YYDKDF (reference sequence). The ends were cut back, 0 bases at V and 1 base at J, with 9 bases in the middle. The CDR3 length is 15 residues. A second PCR of about 7 to 12 cycles used a sample-barcoded 5' primer and a J-beta primer mix. Tagging of each cDNA molecule was performed by a template-switch adaptor with 12 random nucleotides. TCRdb called the 5' RACE reads again in MiXCR, with one record for every CDR3 protein. Counted here are 1.5 million to 2 million distinct CDR3 sequences, 28% occurring once; the ten biggest clones make up more than 6%. This chain connects TRBV15 to TRBJ1-2; a possible D gene is TRBD1 (5 bases). The source is a woman aged 25 to 39 in good health. The sample comprised blood. CDR3 region: CATSRDSGINYGYTF. The CDR3 DNA follows: TGTGCCACCAGCAGAGATTCAGGGATTAACTATGGCTACACCTTC.